Below, 28 T cell receptor beta chains from the same sample are listed, as sequenced in a study of CD8 T cells in ankylosing spondylitis. Using its own MiXCR run on the 5' RACE reads, TCRdb lists one record per CDR3 protein. The sample lists a few hundred thousand distinct CDR3 sequences, around 10% occurring once. Sequencing input: blood, either unsorted or a sorted T cell fraction (not recorded which). The receptors were sampled from a male donor with ankylosing spondylitis or in good health (not recorded which).

In this sample, this clonotype turned up a few times. J is TRBJ1-1 and V is TRBV29-1, with 8 bases identical to TRBD1. The germline V gene encodes CDR1 SQVTM and CDR2 ANQGSEA. With 4 bases clipped from V and 5 bases from J, the junction kept 12 bases outside the gene matches. CDR3 length: 15 residues. In DNA form, the CDR3 reads TGCAGCGTTGCTAAGACAGGGGTTTCGGAGACTGAAGCTTTCTTT. It translates to CSVAKTGVSETEAFF.

There are many counts of this clonotype. The chain recombines TRBV9 with TRBJ2-4; D is possibly TRBD1 (5 bases). CDR3 length equals 15 residues. CDR1 and CDR2 from the germline V gene are SGDLS and YYNGEE. The V and J ends lost 4 bases and 4 bases respectively, with 15 bases between them. CDR3 protein: CASSPMGQGKNIQYF. The CDR3 DNA reads TGTGCCAGCAGCCCCATGGGGCAGGGTAAAAACATTCAGTACTTC.

This clonotype has ten or more counts. This chain joins TRBV5-1 and TRBJ1-1; D not certain. Trimming cost V 1 base and J 0 bases, with 13 bases left between them. Germline loops: CDR1 SGHRS, CDR2 YFSETQ. This CDR3 region has 16 residues. The CDR3 sequence: CASSLSDRALNTEAFF. DNA of the CDR3: TGCGCCAGCAGCTTGAGCGACCGGGCCCTGAACACTGAAGCTTTCTTT.

This clonotype has at least ten counts. V usage is TRBV29-1 and J usage is TRBJ2-1; 9 bases are shared with TRBD1. The trim removed 4 bases at V and 13 bases at J, leaving 8 bases unmatched. CDR1 is SQVTM and CDR2 is ANQGSEA in the germline V gene. The CDR3 is made up of 12 amino acids. CDR3 sequence (DNA): TGCAGCGTTGTCCCCGACAGGGGGTTTCAGTTCTTC. It is translated as CSVVPDRGFQFF.

There are a few counts of this clonotype. The chain is built from TRBV12-3 or TRBV12-4 and TRBJ2-2; 12 bases are shared with TRBD2. The CDR3 contains 16 residues. The V and J ends lost 2 bases and 7 bases, in that order; junction bases with no gene match: 5. CDR3 in DNA: TGTGCCAGCAGTTTAAGGGGACTAGCGGGCGACGGGGAGCTGTTTTTT. Translating gives CASSLRGLAGDGELFF.

This clonotype was detected only once. CDR3 region: CSATLTGAYGYTF. The CDR3 nucleotides are TGCAGTGCAACCCTCACAGGGGCCTATGGCTACACCTTC. The chain has TRBV20-1 and TRBJ1-2; 7 bases agree with TRBD1. The CDR3 covers 13 residues. The germline V gene has CDR1 DFQATT and CDR2 SNEGSKA (reference sequence). With 6 bases clipped from V and 4 bases from J, the junction kept 8 bases outside the gene matches.

This clonotype was counted many times. A much larger clonotype is one base distant, so this may be a read error. The rearrangement joins TRBV12-3 or TRBV12-4 to TRBJ2-3; 7 bases align to TRBD2. The CDR3 is 12 residues long. The CDR3 protein is CASSVAGDTQYF. For the CDR3, the DNA is TGTGCCAGCAGTGTAGCGGGAGATACGCAGTATTTT.

As to this clonotype: A much bigger clone sits one base away, suggesting this may be a read error. The CDR3 ends on some other residue instead of the conserved phenylalanine or tryptophan, so this is likely a read error. DNA for the CDR3: TGTGCCAGCAGCGTAACAGGGAACGAGCAGTACATC. Its protein is CASSVTGNEQYI. The rearrangement links TRBV12-3 or TRBV12-4 to TRBJ2-7; TRBD1 is a possible D gene (6 bases). The CDR3 is 12 residues long. Trimming left V 6 bases short and J 5 bases short, with 11 bases between.

This clonotype was observed many times. This chain uses TRBV5-1 with TRBJ2-1; D is possibly TRBD2 (6 bases). V shed 0 bases and J shed 9 bases, with 25 bases lying between them. This CDR3 spans 18 amino acids. Germline assignment: CDR1 SGHRS and CDR2 YFSETQ. CDR3 coding DNA: TGCGCCAGCAGCTTGGCCCGCGGAGGACTAACAACTACGGGTGAGCAGTTCTTC. Translation gives CASSLARGGLTTTGEQFF. Based on the CDR3 plus reference TRBV5-1 and TRBJ2-1, the full variable domain is KAGVTQTPRYLIKTRGQQVTLSCSPISGHRSVSWYQQTPGQGLQFLFEYFSETQRNKGNFPGRFSGRQFSNSRSEMNVSTLELGDSALYLCASSLARGGLTTTGEQFFGPGTRLTVL.

This clonotype appeared a few times. This chain uses TRBV7-2 with TRBJ2-4; TRBD1 matches 9 bases. Unmatched junction bases numbered 8, after V lost 2 bases and J lost 6 bases. Germline V lookup: CDR1 SGHTA, CDR2 FQGNSA. This CDR3 spans 16 amino acids. DNA of the CDR3: TGTGCCAGCAGCTTACTGGGACAGGGAGTTCGAAACATTCAGTACTTC. Protein sequence: CASSLLGQGVRNIQYF.

V usage is TRBV10-3 and J usage is TRBJ1-3; D call uncertain. This CDR3 spans 12 amino acids. Germline V lookup: CDR1 ENHRY, CDR2 SYGVKD. V dropped 2 bases and J dropped 4 bases, with 3 bases sitting between them. The CDR3 coding sequence is TGTGCCATCAGTGAGCCAGGAAACACCATATATTTT. Translating gives CAISEPGNTIYF.

This clonotype was seen repeatedly, ten times or more. The chain couples TRBV5-1 to TRBJ2-3, with D tentatively TRBD1 (6 bases). CDR3 length equals 14 residues. Germline V gene lookup returns CDR1 SGHRS and CDR2 YFSETQ. The germline V and J ends were trimmed by 0 bases and 7 bases, with 12 bases remaining between them. The CDR3 loop reads CASSLVQGGNTQYF. The CDR3 DNA sequence: TGCGCCAGCAGCTTGGTACAGGGCGGAAATACGCAGTATTTT.

This clonotype was detected ten times or more. The chain joins TRBV5-1 to TRBJ2-3; 13 bases line up with TRBD2. The CDR3 totals 15 residues. With V trimmed by 5 bases and J by 4 bases, 4 bases remained unmatched. Germline CDR1 and CDR2: SGHRS and YFSETQ. Written as DNA, the CDR3 is TGCGCCAGCAGTTCCGGGACTAGCGGGGCAGATACGCAGTATTTT. It encodes CASSSGTSGADTQYF.

This clonotype was seen at least ten times. The chain carries TRBV3-1 and TRBJ2-5; 14 bases are shared with TRBD2. The germline CDR1 and CDR2 sequences are LGHDT and YNNKEL (reference sequence). This CDR3 region has 15 residues. With V trimmed by 4 bases and J by 5 bases, 3 bases remained unmatched. The DNA for the CDR3 is TGTGCCAGCAGCCCGGGACTAGCGGGGGAGGAGACCCAGTACTTC. It is translated as CASSPGLAGEETQYF.

This clonotype was seen a few times. V gene TRBV10-3 combines with J gene TRBJ2-1; 9 bases are a match to TRBD2. The CDR3 contains 18 residues. V gave up 3 bases and J gave up 8 bases; unmatched junction bases: 17. CDR1 is ENHRY and CDR2 is SYGVKD in the germline V gene. The CDR3 DNA reads as TGTGCCATCAGTGAAGGGTGGGGTCTAGCGGGACCTCGGGATGAGCAGTTCTTC. It translates to CAISEGWGLAGPRDEQFF.

The sample holds many counts of this clonotype. The V call is TRBV27, the J call TRBJ2-2, with D hard to call. Germline-derived CDR1 and CDR2 are MNHEY and SMNVEV (reference sequence). The V and J ends lost 6 bases and 0 bases respectively, with 14 bases between them. The CDR3 is 16 amino acids. The CDR3 loop reads CASSKQWSANTGELFF. The CDR3 bases are TGTGCCAGCAGCAAACAGTGGAGCGCGAACACCGGGGAGCTGTTTTTT.

This clonotype was seen many times. In nucleotides, the CDR3 is TGCGCCAGCAGGCAGCTGGGGGGAGCCAAAAACATTCAGTACTTC. It translates to CASRQLGGAKNIQYF. The chain couples TRBV4-1 to TRBJ2-4; D is possibly TRBD2 (6 bases). The CDR3 is 15 amino acids. Trimming removed 6 bases at V and 0 bases at J, with 12 bases between. The germline CDR1 and CDR2 sequences are MGHRA and YSYEKL.

The genes are TRBV7-9 and TRBJ2-7; D remains unclear. The CDR3 totals 16 residues. The germline V gene has CDR1 SEHNR and CDR2 FQNEAQ (reference sequence). The V and J ends lost 5 bases and 6 bases respectively, with 23 bases between them. CDR3 bases: TGTGCCAGCAGCGGTGGTAAAAGACCCAGAGAGAGCGAGCAGTACTTC. Protein sequence: CASSGGKRPRESEQYF.

This clonotype came up a few times. The gene calls are TRBV7-9 and TRBJ2-1, with D unclear. From germline, CDR1 is SEHNR and CDR2 FQNEAQ (reference sequence). This CDR3 spans 14 amino acids. Between the trimmed V and J ends, which lost 5 bases and 9 bases, there was a span of 17 bases. CDR3 loop: CASSPFGRVVEQFF. The CDR3 coding sequence is TGTGCCAGCAGCCCTTTTGGCCGGGTGGTTGAGCAGTTCTTC.

The chain uses TRBV11-2 and TRBJ2-5; TRBD2 matches at 7 bases. This CDR3 is 17 amino acids long. Germline loops: CDR1 SGHAT, CDR2 FQNNGV. Trimming took 3 bases from V and 1 from J; bases not matched to a gene: 11. This CDR3 is CASSLGGMSGVQETQYF. CDR3 nucleotides: TGTGCCAGCAGCTTGGGGGGGATGAGCGGGGTCCAAGAGACCCAGTACTTC.

This clonotype was detected only a few times. The V call is TRBV5-1, the J call TRBJ2-7, with D unclear. With 2 bases removed from V and 3 bases from J, the gap between germline ends came to 12 bases. The CDR3 length is 14 residues. Germline V CDR1 and CDR2: SGHRS, YFSETQ. CDR3 nucleotides: TGCGCCAGCAGCTTCGTTGGGCCGGGCTACGAGCAGTACTTC. Translated, it gives CASSFVGPGYEQYF.

The table lists this clonotype with a few counts. The rearrangement uses TRBV19 and TRBJ1-5; D is uncertain. The length of the CDR3 is 16 residues. Trimming shortened V by 6 bases and J by 0 bases, and 15 bases separated the two germline ends. CDR1 and CDR2 from the germline V gene are LNHDA and SQIVND (reference sequence). This CDR3 is CASRVPGLYSNQPQHF. The CDR3 nucleotides are TGTGCCAGTAGGGTGCCGGGTCTTTATAGCAATCAGCCCCAGCATTTT.

This clonotype was observed a few times. The chain uses TRBV20-1 and TRBJ2-1; TRBD2 is a possible D gene (7 bases). CDR3 length equals 14 residues. Looked up from germline, CDR1 is DFQATT and CDR2 is SNEGSKA (reference sequence). V lost 3 bases to trimming and J lost 9 bases, with 18 bases between them. The CDR3 DNA is TGCAGTGCTAGTTTGGGGGGGCCTATAAGTGAGCAGTTCTTC. Its translation is CSASLGGPISEQFF.

This clonotype was counted many times. J is TRBJ2-2 and V is TRBV9; 11 positions match TRBD2. Germline V lookup: CDR1 SGDLS, CDR2 YYNGEE. CDR3 size: 15 residues. With V trimmed by 3 bases and J by 6 bases, 4 bases remained unmatched. CDR3 sequence reads: CASSELAGGAGELFF. CDR3 nucleotides: TGTGCCAGCAGCGAATTAGCGGGAGGGGCCGGGGAGCTGTTTTTT.

This clonotype was recorded at least ten times. The chain joins TRBV20-1 to TRBJ2-3; TRBD2 matches at 9 bases. The ends lost 3 bases at V and 4 bases at J; junction bases unmatched: 8. The CDR3 covers 15 residues. CDR1 is DFQATT, CDR2 SNEGSKA, per germline (reference sequence). The CDR3 DNA reads as TGCAGTGCTAGTGGGGCTAGCGGGAACGCAGATACGCAGTATTTT. This gives the protein CSASGASGNADTQYF.

The CDR3 sequence is CASSPGTSGDSYEQYF. In DNA form, the CDR3 reads TGCGCCAGCAGCCCAGGGACTAGCGGAGACTCCTACGAGCAGTACTTC. The V and J genes are TRBV5-1 and TRBJ2-7, with 11 bases aligning to TRBD2. Trimming at V came to 4 bases and at J to 0 bases, leaving 6 bases not matched to a gene. The CDR3 is made up of 16 amino acids. Germline-derived CDR1 and CDR2 are SGHRS and YFSETQ.

This clonotype was counted many times. CDR3 region: CAISEMRGPSYEQYF. Here the CDR3 DNA reads TGTGCCATCAGTGAAATGAGGGGACCTTCCTACGAGCAGTACTTC. The gene calls are TRBV10-3 and TRBJ2-7, with D possibly called TRBD1 or TRBD2 (5 bases each). In germline, CDR1 is ENHRY, CDR2 SYGVKD. V lost 3 bases to trimming and J lost 1 base, with 13 bases between them. The CDR3 contains 15 residues.

The chain joins TRBV6-4 to TRBJ1-2; D perhaps matches TRBD1 (5 bases). This CDR3 has 16 amino acids. V was clipped by 3 bases and J by 3 bases, with 17 bases between them. Germline-derived CDR1 and CDR2 are MRHNA and SNTAGT. The CDR3 loop reads CASSEMWDLPYYGYTF. CDR3 bases: TGTGCCAGCAGTGAAATGTGGGACCTTCCTTACTATGGCTACACCTTC.